This T cell receptor beta chain was found in a study of spatial heterogeneity in lung cancer. Time point specified: sample taken at primary tumor resection. Whole RNA from tumor, nontumor lung or frozen PBMC was sequenced unsorted. TCRdb fed the 5' RACE reads into MiXCR, producing one record per CDR3 protein. The repertoire has about 11,000 distinct CDR3 sequences, roughly 3.6% of them found once; the top ten carry 40% to 65%. The CDR3 is 15 residues long. Trimming cost V 3 bases and J 7 bases, with 15 bases left between them. Germline V gives CDR1 LNHDA, CDR2 SQIVND (reference sequence). Of note for this clonotype: The antigen remains undetermined. The library was built for alpha chains, so this beta chain is an off-target read and its size means little.

Study results and caveats: At resection, ubiquitous expanded tumor TCRs appeared in blood more than at follow-up.

The V and J genes are TRBV19 and TRBJ1-4; no clear D gene. The specimen was PBMCs, collected at surgery. This sequence was found in a female donor with early-stage non-small cell lung cancer. CDR3 DNA: TGTGCCAGTAGTATTCGGACTTTTCCCTCTGAAAAACTGTTTTTT. This translates into CASSIRTFPSEKLFF.